This TCR beta chain originates from a study of T cells after yellow fever vaccination. Regarding this clonotype: Its antigen is unknown.

The CDR3 has 11 residues. The germline gives CDR1 SGHNT, CDR2 YYREEE (reference sequence). V was shortened by 2 bases and J by 8 bases, with 5 bases between the two germline ends. Overall study results and limits: The secondary T-cell response peaked on day 5, not day 15, but was weaker. Among all clonotypes, a small share was observed in both CD4 and CD8 compartments.

UMIs were added to TCR cDNA along with a universal primer site when it was made by 5'RACE template switching. MiXCR, run by TCRdb on the 5' RACE reads, gives a single entry per CDR3 protein. The data contain about 340,000 distinct CDR3 sequences, 8.7% of them seen just once; the ten biggest clones take up roughly 18%. The sequence was collected from a man between 18 and 29 years old who received the YFV17D yellow fever vaccine. The V and J genes are TRBV5-4 and TRBJ2-4, with D unresolved. The sequencing used PBMCs, collected on the day of the first yellow fever vaccination. The CDR3 DNA sequence: TGTGCCAGCAGCTTTTTGGACATTCAGTACTTC. Residues: CASSFLDIQYF.